This TCR beta chain originates from a study of blood T cell repertoires in COVID-19. Study information: Sources were T cells, B-cell-depleted T cells, or PBMCs; the material itself was cDNA or gDNA.

Original handling: Reference gene primer amplification gave nucleated cell count estimates. Here immunoSEQ multiplex PCR was the method, and the copy in TCRdb shows in-frame clones only, minus some. The V and J calls and the clone size are those of that table, but D and trimming were determined from the DNA. The table shows 60,000 to 75,000 clones, with 90% to 95% occurring only once. Trimming took off 1 base at V and 6 bases at J, with 13 bases between the two ends. Germline lookup yields CDR1 SGHVS and CDR2 FNYEAQ. The CDR3 sequence is 14 residues long. Only one count was recorded for this clone. Seattle participants joined during active infection and were tracked over time.

This chain links TRBV7-6 with TRBJ2-7; D is perhaps TRBD2 (6 bases). Sample: peripheral blood. The TCR originated in a man aged 35-49 years with COVID-19, enrolled during active disease. The CDR3 sequence is CASSLEATGGEQYF. CDR3 DNA: TGTGCCAGCAGCTTAGAGGCCACCGGGGGCGAGCAGTACTTC.